What follows is one T cell receptor (beta chain) and its context. This sample was taken from a study of blood T cell repertoires in COVID-19. At the level of the study: Acute and convalescent COVID-19 specimens originated in the United States, Italy and Spain. In each case, the material was cDNA or gDNA derived from T cells, B-cell-depleted T cells, or PBMCs.

Trimming pared 4 bases from V and 3 bases from J, leaving 13 bases between. CDR3 size: 14 residues. Germline values: CDR1 KGHSH, CDR2 LQKENI. Per the original methods: Quantification of nucleated cells was approximated via reference gene primer amplification. Clones were read by immunoSEQ multiplex PCR, and TCRdb kept only the in-frame ones, dropping some. V, J and clone size derive from that table, while D and trimming were established from the DNA sequence. Seen here are 150,000 or so clones, 80% to 90% observed once, and the top ten hold 30% to 45%. The receptor comes from a human donor in a cohort sampled during active COVID-19. The chain joins TRBV18 to TRBJ2-7; perhaps TRBD2 as D (6 bases). Sequencing was performed on peripheral blood. This CDR3 reads CASSLGLLDYEQYF. The CDR3, as DNA: TGTGCCAGCTCACTGGGACTCCTGGACTACGAGCAGTACTTC.